Below, 27 T cell receptor beta chains from the same sample are listed, as sequenced in a study of vaccination effects on CD4 cells after COVID-19. Clones were read by immunoSEQ multiplex PCR, and TCRdb kept only the in-frame ones, dropping some. The sample lists about 50,000 clones; around 74% were seen once. Their antigen targets remain unknown. The ViraFEST assay expanded antigen-specific CD4+ T cells with viral peptide pools before sequencing. Subsequent to less than twelve days of culture, CD4+ T cells were isolated. Participants each got two BNT162b2 or mRNA-1273 vaccine doses. Sequenced here: CD4+ T cells from PBMCs cultured with HCoV-OC43 spike peptides, sampled after COVID-19 vaccination. Described subset: HCoV-OC43 spike overlapping peptide pool stimulation. Source of these receptors: a human donor who received a COVID-19 vaccine.

The table lists this clone with a few counts. The V call is TRBV3-1 (or the pseudogene TRBV3-2), the J call TRBJ2-1; D perhaps matches TRBD2 (6 bases). The V gene's germline CDR1 is LGHDT and CDR2 YNNKEL (reference sequence). Trimming left V 4 bases short and J 0 bases short, with 10 bases between. This CDR3 region has 15 residues. CDR3 protein: CASSPDYVSYNEQFF. CDR3 bases: TGTGCCAGCAGCCCGGACTATGTCTCCTACAATGAGCAGTTCTTC.

This clone was observed a handful of times. The chain recombines TRBV7-9 with TRBJ2-1; TRBD2 matches at 12 bases. Germline-derived CDR1 and CDR2 are SEHNR and FQNEAQ (reference sequence). The CDR3 spans 16 residues. V gave up 6 bases and J gave up 6 bases; unmatched junction bases: 9. CDR3 residues: CASRLAGGLHGNEQFF. The CDR3 bases are TGTGCCAGCAGGCTAGCGGGGGGGCTCCACGGCAATGAGCAGTTCTTC.

The V gene is TRBV7-7, the J gene TRBJ2-1; D assignment may be TRBD1 or TRBD2 (5 bases each). The length of the CDR3 is 16 residues. Germline values: CDR1 SSHAT, CDR2 FNYEAQ (reference sequence). With 1 base removed from V and 6 bases from J, the gap between germline ends came to 16 bases. The CDR3 region is CASSLGRLVGVNEQFF. CDR3 bases: TGTGCCAGCAGCTTAGGCAGGCTAGTGGGGGTCAATGAGCAGTTCTTC.

V is TRBV2 and J is TRBJ1-2; TRBD1 matches at 7 bases. This CDR3 is built from 15 residues. Trimming removed 4 bases from V and 0 bases from J; junction bases left unmatched: 5. In germline, CDR1 is SNHLY, CDR2 FYNNEI. CDR3 in DNA: TGTGCCAGCAGTGCCCGACAGGGTACTAACTATGGCTACACCTTC. It yields the protein CASSARQGTNYGYTF.

This chain uses TRBV15 with TRBJ1-1, with a weak D call TRBD1 (5 bases). The germline gives CDR1 LNHNV, CDR2 YYDKDF (reference sequence). Trimming cost V 0 bases and J 10 bases, with 9 bases left between them. The CDR3 runs 12 residues. CDR3 sequence (DNA): TGTGCCACCAGCAGAGATCAGGGATCAGCTTTCTTT. This gives the protein CATSRDQGSAFF.

The chain combines TRBV25-1 with TRBJ1-4; no firm D call. The V end lost 3 bases, the J end lost 4 bases, and 6 bases lay between the germline ends. The V gene's germline CDR1 is MGHDK and CDR2 SYGVNS. This CDR3 comprises 13 residues. CDR3 DNA: TGTGCCAGCAGTGACACGCTTAATGAAAAACTGTTTTTT. This sequence encodes CASSDTLNEKLFF.

The V call is TRBV27, the J call TRBJ2-7, with TRBD1 matching 10 bases. J lost 2 bases, V lost 5 bases, and 6 bases had no gene match. This CDR3 region has 15 residues. Germline CDR1 MNHEY, CDR2 SMNVEV (reference sequence). CDR3 nucleotide sequence: TGTGCCAGCAGTCTGGGGACAGGGGTTCCCTACGAGCAGTACTTC. Translating it yields CASSLGTGVPYEQYF.

This rearrangement joins TRBV2 to TRBJ1-1; no clear D. CDR1 and CDR2 from the germline V gene are SNHLY and FYNNEI. V dropped 7 bases and J dropped 1 base, with 16 bases sitting between them. The CDR3 is 15 amino acids. CDR3 in DNA: TGTGCCAGCACCCTGGACCCTTCCGGGAACACTGAAGCTTTCTTT. This encodes CASTLDPSGNTEAFF.

This CDR3 reads CASSNGAVQPQHF. The DNA of the CDR3 is TGTGCCAGCAGCAACGGGGCTGTTCAGCCCCAGCATTTT. The chain is built from TRBV12-3 or TRBV12-4 and TRBJ1-5; weak D call: TRBD1 (5 bases). The CDR3 contains 13 residues. Trimming cost V 6 bases and J 6 bases, with 12 bases left between them.

The V gene is TRBV3-1 (or the pseudogene TRBV3-2), the J gene TRBJ2-7, with D unclear. This CDR3 spans 12 amino acids. The germline V and J ends were trimmed by 0 bases and 12 bases, with 12 bases remaining between them. The germline CDR1 and CDR2 sequences are LGHDT and YNNKEL (reference sequence). In DNA, the CDR3 is TGTGCCAGCAGCCAAGATCGGTGGGGTCCGTACTTC. This codes for CASSQDRWGPYF.

The chain carries TRBV6-2 or TRBV6-3 and TRBJ1-1; D unresolved. Between the trimmed V and J ends, which lost 6 bases and 8 bases, there was a span of 10 bases. CDR3 length: 11 amino acids. Germline CDR1 and CDR2: MNHEY and SVGEGT. The CDR3 region is CASSSSGEAFF. The CDR3 DNA is TGTGCCAGCAGCTCTTCGGGGGAAGCTTTCTTT.

V gene TRBV10-2 combines with J gene TRBJ2-1; 10 nucleotides match TRBD2. There are 14 residues in the CDR3. V was pared by 5 bases and J by 8 bases, with 6 bases of the junction left unmatched. The V gene's germline CDR1 is WSHSY and CDR2 SAAADI. The CDR3 loop reads CASSWASGSYEQFF. In DNA form, the CDR3 reads TGCGCCAGCAGTTGGGCTAGCGGGAGCTATGAGCAGTTCTTC.

V and J are TRBV6-5 and TRBJ1-6, with 7 bases aligning to TRBD1. This CDR3 spans 14 amino acids. CDR1 is MNHEY and CDR2 is SVGAGI in the germline V gene. V lost 7 bases, J lost 7 bases, and 7 bases stayed unmatched. The CDR3 loop is CASTQGQRNSPLHF. CDR3 nucleotides: TGTGCCAGCACTCAGGGACAGCGGAATTCACCCCTCCACTTT.

V and J are TRBV3-1 (or the pseudogene TRBV3-2) and TRBJ2-7; D uncertain. Germline-derived CDR1 and CDR2 are LGHDT and YNNKEL (reference sequence). The germline V and J ends were trimmed by 0 bases and 5 bases, with 5 bases remaining between them. The CDR3 sequence is 12 residues long. The CDR3 region is CASSQDLNEQYF. DNA for the CDR3: TGTGCCAGCAGCCAAGATCTCAACGAGCAGTACTTC.

With respect to this clone: The sample holds other DNA sequences that translate to the same CDR3. V is TRBV5-6 and J is TRBJ1-2; the D gene is possibly TRBD1 (6 bases). V lost 2 bases and J 0 bases, leaving 8 bases between the germline ends. The CDR3 runs 14 residues. CDR1 is SGHDT and CDR2 is YYEEEE in the germline V gene. DNA of the CDR3: TGTGCCAGCAGCTTACAGGGTACTAACTATGGCTACACCTTC. This translates into CASSLQGTNYGYTF.

The chain uses TRBV6-2 or TRBV6-3 and TRBJ2-1; TRBD2 matches at 8 bases. Looked up from germline, CDR1 is MNHEY and CDR2 is SVGEGT. Trimming at V came to 1 base and at J to 0 bases, leaving 8 bases not matched to a gene. This CDR3 is built from 18 residues. CDR3 loop: CASSYWWLAGSSYNEQFF. The CDR3 coding sequence is TGTGCCAGCAGTTACTGGTGGCTAGCGGGTAGCTCCTACAATGAGCAGTTCTTC.

The rearrangement links TRBV11-3 to TRBJ2-1, with D tentatively TRBD2 (5 bases). Deletions cut 3 bases from V and 0 bases from J, with 9 bases between. Germline values: CDR1 SGHNT, CDR2 YENEEA. The CDR3 loop spans 15 amino acids. The CDR3 DNA is TGTGCCAGCAGCTTCGGAGGAAACTCCTACAATGAGCAGTTCTTC. Its translation is CASSFGGNSYNEQFF.

This sequence joins TRBV5-1 and TRBJ2-3; D is unresolved. Germline V gene data show CDR1 as SGHRS and CDR2 as YFSETQ. The CDR3 contains 13 residues. Trimming removed 3 bases at V and 2 bases at J, with 7 bases between. CDR3 sequence: CASSSADTDTQYF. The DNA of the CDR3 is TGCGCCAGCAGCTCCGCGGACACAGATACGCAGTATTTT.

The chain combines TRBV5-1 with TRBJ2-7; 10 bases align to TRBD2. The length of the CDR3 is 16 residues. CDR1 and CDR2 from the germline V gene are SGHRS and YFSETQ. V lost 4 bases to trimming and J lost 12 bases; unmatched junction nucleotides: 19. The DNA of the CDR3 is TGCGCCAGCAGCAAGTCCGGGACTAGCGCTCCCCTGAGGGTGTACTTC. The encoded protein is CASSKSGTSAPLRVYF. Full variable domain (missing parts from reference TRBV5-1 and TRBJ2-7): KAGVTQTPRYLIKTRGQQVTLSCSPISGHRSVSWYQQTPGQGLQFLFEYFSETQRNKGNFPGRFSGRQFSNSRSEMNVSTLELGDSALYLCASSKSGTSAPLRVYFGPGTRLTVT.

The CDR3 DNA reads TGCAGCGTGGGGAACAGGGGGCGGAACACTGAAGCTTTCTTT. Encoded protein: CSVGNRGRNTEAFF. The chain joins TRBV29-1 to TRBJ1-1, with 9 bases matching TRBD1. The CDR3 spans 14 residues. Losses at the gene ends were 6 bases for V and 1 base for J; bases not matched to a gene: 6. The germline CDR1 and CDR2 sequences are SQVTM and ANQGSEA.

The chain couples TRBV23-1 to TRBJ2-4, with 7 positions matching TRBD1. TRBV23-1 is an ORF; its function is uncertain. The CDR3 spans 15 residues. Trimming removed 6 bases from V and 0 bases from J; junction bases left unmatched: 5. In DNA, the CDR3 is TGCGCCAGCAGACAGGGGAAGAAAGCCAAAAACATTCAGTACTTC. It yields the protein CASRQGKKAKNIQYF.

This clone appeared a single time. The chain joins TRBV11-3 to TRBJ2-1; 10 nucleotides align to TRBD2. The germline CDR1 and CDR2 sequences are SGHNT and YENEEA. The J segment lost 0 bases and the V segment lost 4 bases, leaving 12 bases of the junction unmatched. The CDR3 spans 19 residues. The CDR3 sequence: CASSSSSTSGALSYNEQFF. The CDR3, as DNA: TGTGCCAGCAGCTCCAGTTCAACTAGCGGGGCTCTCTCCTACAATGAGCAGTTCTTC.

The rearrangement joins TRBV27 to TRBJ2-3; D may match TRBD1 or TRBD2 (6 bases each). This CDR3 has 15 residues. V was shortened by 2 bases and J by 5 bases, with 14 bases between the two germline ends. Germline V gives CDR1 MNHEY, CDR2 SMNVEV (reference sequence). The chain's CDR3 is CASSLVRGRGDTQYF. CDR3 sequence (DNA): TGTGCCAGCAGTTTAGTACGGGGGCGCGGAGATACGCAGTATTTT.

The chain carries TRBV2 and TRBJ1-2; D unresolved. The CDR3 loop spans 14 amino acids. Germline assignment: CDR1 SNHLY and CDR2 FYNNEI. Trimming cost V 7 bases and J 7 bases, with 19 bases left between them. CDR3 in DNA: TGTGCCAGCAATTCCGGAGGGCTGTCTGTTGGCTACACCTTC. Encoded protein: CASNSGGLSVGYTF.

V and J are TRBV7-2 and TRBJ2-7; TRBD2 matches at 9 bases. The CDR3 totals 15 residues. V shed 0 bases and J 9 bases; nucleotides not matched to a gene: 9. The germline CDR1 and CDR2 sequences are SGHTA and FQGNSA. CDR3 protein: CASSLASSGTSGQYF. As DNA, the CDR3 is TGTGCCAGCAGCTTAGCATCTAGCGGGACTTCGGGGCAGTACTTC.

The chain recombines TRBV5-1 with TRBJ1-1; TRBD1 is a possible D gene (6 bases). Germline CDR1 and CDR2: SGHRS and YFSETQ. The CDR3 totals 16 residues. The V and J ends lost 0 bases and 4 bases respectively, with 16 bases between them. This CDR3 reads CASSLEGGGLGTEAFF. In DNA, the CDR3 is TGCGCCAGCAGCTTGGAAGGGGGGGGTTTGGGCACTGAAGCTTTCTTT.

The genes are TRBV19 and TRBJ1-3; D is possibly TRBD1 (6 bases). CDR1 and CDR2 (germline): LNHDA, SQIVND (reference sequence). The V end was cut by 7 bases, the J end by 4 bases, with 8 bases between. The CDR3 contains 12 residues. The chain's CDR3 is CASKQGGNTIYF. CDR3 DNA: TGTGCCAGTAAACAGGGAGGAAACACCATATATTTT.